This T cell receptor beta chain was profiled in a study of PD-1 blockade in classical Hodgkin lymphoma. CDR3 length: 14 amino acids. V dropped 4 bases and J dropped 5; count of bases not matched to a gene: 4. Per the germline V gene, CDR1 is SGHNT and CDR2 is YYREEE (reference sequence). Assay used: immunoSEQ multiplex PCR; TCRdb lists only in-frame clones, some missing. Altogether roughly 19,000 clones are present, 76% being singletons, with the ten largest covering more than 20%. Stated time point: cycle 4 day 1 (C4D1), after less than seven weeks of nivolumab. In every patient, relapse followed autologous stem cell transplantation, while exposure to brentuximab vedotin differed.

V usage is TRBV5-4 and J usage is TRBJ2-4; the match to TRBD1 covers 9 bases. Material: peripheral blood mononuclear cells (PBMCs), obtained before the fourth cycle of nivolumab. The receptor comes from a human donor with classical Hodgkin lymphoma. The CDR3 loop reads CASSPGQGQNIQYF. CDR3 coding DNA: TGTGCCAGCAGCCCGGGACAGGGCCAAAACATTCAGTACTTC.